Listed below are T cell receptor beta chains from one sample, sequenced in a study of T cell responses to AZD1222 COVID-19 vaccine. TCRdb keeps only in-frame clones here, not all; method: immunoSEQ multiplex PCR. Of some 150,000 clones in the sample, approximately 91% were seen once. Sequenced here: peripheral blood, sampled on day 0 of AZD1222 vaccination. Receptors were obtained from an adult in good health. The CDR3 runs from the conserved cysteine through the conserved F or W. A D gene is named only where the DNA matches it firmly. For some rows the clone size is stated as once, few or many, or as a class when expanded; others skip it.

v_call: TRBV5-1; j_call: TRBJ2-5; clone_size: NA; d_call: NA; cdr3_aa: CASSGQGYEETQYF; cdr3_nt: TGCGCCAGCAGCGGGCAGGGGTATGAGGAGACCCAGTACTTC
v_call: TRBV5-8; j_call: TRBJ1-6; clone_size: few; d_call: NA; cdr3_aa: CASSPDSNSPLHF; cdr3_nt: TGTGCCAGCAGCCCGGACAGTAATTCACCCCTCCACTTT
v_call: TRBV27; j_call: TRBJ1-1; clone_size: NA; d_call: NA; cdr3_aa: CASSLGWGSNSGAFF; cdr3_nt: TGTGCCAGCAGTTTAGGTTGGGGTTCAAATTCGGGAGCTTTCTTT
v_call: TRBV6-6; j_call: TRBJ1-1; clone_size: NA; d_call: NA; cdr3_aa: CASSLPSPPEAFF; cdr3_nt: TGTGCCAGCAGCCTTCCGTCGCCTCCTGAAGCTTTCTTT
v_call: TRBV7-9; j_call: TRBJ1-4; clone_size: NA; d_call: TRBD1; cdr3_aa: CASSFSPGQGAEKLFF; cdr3_nt: TGTGCCAGCAGCTTCTCACCGGGACAGGGGGCTGAAAAACTGTTTTTT
v_call: TRBV15; j_call: TRBJ1-4; clone_size: NA; d_call: NA; cdr3_aa: CATSRIRATNEKLFF; cdr3_nt: TGTGCCACCAGCAGGATACGGGCAACTAATGAAAAACTGTTTTTT
v_call: TRBV4-2; j_call: TRBJ2-3; clone_size: NA; d_call: TRBD1; cdr3_aa: CASSQGHSGTGTDTQYF; cdr3_nt: TGTGCCAGCAGCCAAGGGCACTCCGGGACAGGGACAGATACGCAGTATTTT
v_call: TRBV7-2; j_call: TRBJ1-2; clone_size: once; d_call: NA; cdr3_aa: CASSLPTYAGYTF; cdr3_nt: TGTGCCAGCAGCTTACCAACGTATGCCGGCTACACCTTC
v_call: TRBV13; j_call: TRBJ2-1; clone_size: NA; d_call: TRBD2; cdr3_aa: CASRFDGGASYNEQFF; cdr3_nt: TGTGCCAGCAGATTCGACGGGGGGGCCTCCTACAATGAGCAGTTCTTC
v_call: TRBV27; j_call: TRBJ1-3; clone_size: NA; d_call: NA; cdr3_aa: CASSNIPGPRANTIYF; cdr3_nt: TGTGCCAGCAGTAACATACCGGGGCCAAGGGCGAACACCATATATTTT
v_call: TRBV4-2; j_call: TRBJ2-6; clone_size: NA; d_call: NA; cdr3_aa: CASSQAQAAPGANVLTF; cdr3_nt: TGTGCCAGCAGCCAAGCTCAGGCCGCCCCTGGGGCCAACGTCCTGACTTTC
v_call: TRBV29-1; j_call: TRBJ2-6; clone_size: NA; d_call: NA; cdr3_aa: CSVPGGGSGANVLTF; cdr3_nt: TGCAGCGTTCCCGGTGGGGGCTCTGGGGCCAACGTCCTGACTTTC
v_call: TRBV23-1; j_call: TRBJ2-1; clone_size: NA; d_call: TRBD1; cdr3_aa: CASSQLPGTGGWVFPNEQFF; cdr3_nt: TGCGCCAGCAGTCAACTCCCCGGGACAGGGGGCTGGGTATTCCCCAATGAGCAGTTCTTC
v_call: TRBV7-2; j_call: TRBJ2-1; clone_size: NA; d_call: TRBD1; cdr3_aa: CASSPDRAHEQFF; cdr3_nt: TGTGCCAGCAGCCCCGACAGGGCCCATGAGCAGTTCTTC
v_call: TRBV7-8; j_call: TRBJ2-1; clone_size: NA; d_call: NA; cdr3_aa: CASSQTDISYNEQFF; cdr3_nt: TGTGCCAGCAGCCAGACGGACATCTCCTACAATGAGCAGTTCTTC
v_call: TRBV27; j_call: TRBJ1-6; clone_size: NA; d_call: NA; cdr3_aa: CATKGPDNSPLHF; cdr3_nt: TGTGCCACCAAGGGGCCCGATAATTCACCCCTCCACTTT
v_call: TRBV11-1; j_call: TRBJ1-1; clone_size: NA; d_call: NA; cdr3_aa: CASSDFSGSLHTEAFF; cdr3_nt: TGTGCCAGCAGCGATTTTTCGGGGTCCCTTCACACTGAAGCTTTCTTT
v_call: TRBV4-3; j_call: TRBJ2-1; clone_size: NA; d_call: NA; cdr3_aa: CASSQDYGRKTDEQFF; cdr3_nt: TGCGCCAGCAGCCAAGATTATGGGAGAAAGACGGATGAGCAGTTCTTC
v_call: TRBV19; j_call: TRBJ1-5; clone_size: NA; d_call: TRBD1; cdr3_aa: CASKARDRFLNQPQHF; cdr3_nt: TGTGCCAGTAAGGCCAGGGACAGGTTCCTCAATCAGCCCCAGCATTTT
v_call: TRBV30; j_call: TRBJ2-7; clone_size: NA; d_call: NA; cdr3_aa: CAWSVGGARYEQYF; cdr3_nt: TGTGCCTGGAGTGTAGGGGGGGCCAGGTACGAGCAGTACTTC
v_call: TRBV19; j_call: TRBJ2-7; clone_size: NA; d_call: NA; cdr3_aa: CASSMPGLSYEQYF; cdr3_nt: TGTGCCAGTAGTATGCCAGGGCTCTCCTACGAGCAGTACTTC
v_call: TRBV10-3; j_call: TRBJ1-2; clone_size: NA; d_call: TRBD1; cdr3_aa: CAISDGDRSYGYTF; cdr3_nt: TGTGCCATCAGTGATGGGGACAGATCTTATGGCTACACCTTC
v_call: TRBV19; j_call: TRBJ1-2; clone_size: NA; d_call: TRBD1; cdr3_aa: CASRTGTGTTYNYGYTF; cdr3_nt: TGTGCCAGTAGGACCGGGACAGGCACCACCTATAACTATGGCTACACCTTC
v_call: TRBV28; j_call: TRBJ2-1; clone_size: once; d_call: TRBD1; cdr3_aa: CASRSGTGGISSYNEQFF; cdr3_nt: TGTGCCAGCAGGTCGGGGACAGGGGGCATTAGCTCCTACAATGAGCAGTTCTTC
v_call: TRBV6-5; j_call: TRBJ2-4; clone_size: few; d_call: TRBD2; cdr3_aa: CASSHTSGGADIQYF; cdr3_nt: TGTGCCAGCAGCCATACTAGCGGGGGGGCAGACATTCAGTACTTC
v_call: TRBV25-1; j_call: TRBJ1-2; clone_size: NA; d_call: NA; cdr3_aa: CASSEGYGNYGYTF; cdr3_nt: TGTGCCAGCAGTGAGGGGTACGGTAACTATGGCTACACCTTC
v_call: TRBV5-1; j_call: TRBJ2-7; clone_size: NA; d_call: NA; cdr3_aa: CASSFSLDNYEQYF; cdr3_nt: TGCGCCAGCAGCTTCTCTTTGGATAACTACGAGCAGTACTTC
v_call: TRBV5-4; j_call: TRBJ2-5; clone_size: NA; d_call: NA; cdr3_aa: CASSLDGETQYF; cdr3_nt: TGTGCCAGCAGCTTGGATGGGGAGACCCAGTACTTC
v_call: TRBV5-1; j_call: TRBJ2-7; clone_size: few; d_call: NA; cdr3_aa: CASSWSDRPSYEQYF; cdr3_nt: TGCGCCAGCAGCTGGTCGGACAGACCCTCCTACGAGCAGTACTTC
v_call: TRBV7-9; j_call: TRBJ2-2; clone_size: NA; d_call: NA; cdr3_aa: CASSLAEISGELFF; cdr3_nt: TGTGCCAGCAGCTTAGCGGAAATATCCGGGGAGCTGTTTTTT
v_call: TRBV15; j_call: TRBJ1-4; clone_size: NA; d_call: TRBD1; cdr3_aa: CATSRSRDSATNEKLFF; cdr3_nt: TGTGCCACCAGCCGGTCCCGGGACAGTGCAACTAATGAAAAACTGTTTTTT
v_call: TRBV5-1; j_call: TRBJ1-5; clone_size: NA; d_call: NA; cdr3_aa: CASSLDGKSNQPQHF; cdr3_nt: TGCGCCAGCAGTTTGGACGGAAAAAGCAATCAGCCCCAGCATTTT
v_call: TRBV2; j_call: TRBJ2-7; clone_size: few; d_call: NA; cdr3_aa: CASSGYEQYF; cdr3_nt: TGTGCCAGCAGTGGCTACGAGCAGTACTTC
v_call: TRBV5-4; j_call: TRBJ2-5; clone_size: NA; d_call: NA; cdr3_aa: CASSFGQETQYF; cdr3_nt: TGTGCCAGCAGCTTCGGACAAGAGACCCAGTACTTC
v_call: TRBV28; j_call: TRBJ2-7; clone_size: NA; d_call: TRBD1; cdr3_aa: CASSFEGTGKFFSYEQYF; cdr3_nt: TGTGCCAGCAGTTTTGAAGGGACAGGGAAATTTTTCTCCTACGAGCAGTACTTC
v_call: TRBV11-2; j_call: TRBJ1-4; clone_size: NA; d_call: NA; cdr3_aa: CASSHGGSYNEKLFF; cdr3_nt: TGTGCCAGCAGCCACGGCGGGAGCTATAATGAAAAACTGTTTTTT
v_call: TRBV27; j_call: TRBJ2-7; clone_size: NA; d_call: NA; cdr3_aa: CASQPWGRYEQYF; cdr3_nt: TGTGCCAGCCAGCCCTGGGGGCGCTACGAGCAGTACTTC
v_call: TRBV27; j_call: TRBJ1-6; clone_size: NA; d_call: NA; cdr3_aa: CASSQDLGNNSPLHF; cdr3_nt: TGTGCCAGCAGTCAGGATCTGGGGAATAATTCACCCCTCCACTTT
v_call: TRBV9; j_call: TRBJ1-1; clone_size: NA; d_call: TRBD1; cdr3_aa: CASSAQTGVNTEAFF; cdr3_nt: TGTGCCAGCAGCGCCCAGACAGGGGTGAACACTGAAGCTTTCTTT
v_call: TRBV13; j_call: TRBJ2-7; clone_size: NA; d_call: TRBD1; cdr3_aa: CASSLGQPPYEQYF; cdr3_nt: TGTGCCAGCAGCCTGGGACAGCCCCCCTACGAGCAGTACTTC
v_call: TRBV5-1; j_call: TRBJ2-7; clone_size: NA; d_call: NA; cdr3_aa: CASSSGPTEQYF; cdr3_nt: TGCGCCAGCAGCTCCGGACCCACCGAGCAGTACTTC
v_call: TRBV7-2; j_call: TRBJ2-7; clone_size: NA; d_call: NA; cdr3_aa: CASSLQEPYEQYF; cdr3_nt: TGTGCCAGCAGCTTACAGGAACCCTACGAGCAGTACTTC
v_call: TRBV28; j_call: TRBJ2-3; clone_size: NA; d_call: NA; cdr3_aa: CASSLTGTTDTQYF; cdr3_nt: TGTGCCAGCAGTTTAACAGGGACCACAGATACGCAGTATTTT